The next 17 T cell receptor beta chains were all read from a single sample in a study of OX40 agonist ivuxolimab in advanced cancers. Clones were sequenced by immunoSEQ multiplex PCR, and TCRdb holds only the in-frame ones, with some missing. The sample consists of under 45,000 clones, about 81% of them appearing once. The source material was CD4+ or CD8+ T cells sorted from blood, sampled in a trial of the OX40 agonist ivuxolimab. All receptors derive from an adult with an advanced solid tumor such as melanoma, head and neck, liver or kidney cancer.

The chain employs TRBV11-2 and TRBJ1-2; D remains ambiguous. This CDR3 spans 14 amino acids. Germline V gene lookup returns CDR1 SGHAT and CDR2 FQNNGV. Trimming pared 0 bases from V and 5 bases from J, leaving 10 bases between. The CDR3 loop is CASSLDPAGYGYTF. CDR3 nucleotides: TGTGCCAGCAGCTTAGATCCGGCTGGGTATGGCTACACCTTC.

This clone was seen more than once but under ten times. CDR3 coding DNA: TGTGCCAGCAGCCCCCCCGGCACGGGGTTAAACTCAAAAGCTTTCTTT. It specifies CASSPPGTGLNSKAFF. J is TRBJ1-1 and V is TRBV11-3; D is unclear. The germline CDR1 and CDR2 sequences are SGHNT and YENEEA. Trimming pared 5 bases from V and 9 bases from J, leaving 25 bases between. The CDR3 consists of 16 residues.

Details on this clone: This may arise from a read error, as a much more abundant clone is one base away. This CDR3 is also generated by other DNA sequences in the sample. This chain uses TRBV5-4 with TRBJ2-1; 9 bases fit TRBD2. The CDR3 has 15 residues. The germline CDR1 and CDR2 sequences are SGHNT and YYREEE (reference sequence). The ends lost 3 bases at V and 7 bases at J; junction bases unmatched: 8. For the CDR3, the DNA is TGTGCCAGCAGCTCTGAGCGGGAGGTGGGGAATGAGCAGTTCTTC. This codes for CASSSEREVGNEQFF.

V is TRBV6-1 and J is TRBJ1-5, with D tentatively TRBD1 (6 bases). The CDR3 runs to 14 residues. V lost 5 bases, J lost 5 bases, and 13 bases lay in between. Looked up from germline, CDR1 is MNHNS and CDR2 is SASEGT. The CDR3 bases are TGTGCCAGCAGTCCTCAAGGGGGGGATCAGCCCCAGCATTTT. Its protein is CASSPQGGDQPQHF.

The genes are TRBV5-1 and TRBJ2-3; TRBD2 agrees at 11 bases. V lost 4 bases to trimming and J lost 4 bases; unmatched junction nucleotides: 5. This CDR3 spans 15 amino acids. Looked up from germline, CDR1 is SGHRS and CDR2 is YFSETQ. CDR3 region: CASSPTSGSSDTQYF. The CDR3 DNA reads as TGCGCCAGCAGCCCTACTAGCGGGAGCTCAGATACGCAGTATTTT.

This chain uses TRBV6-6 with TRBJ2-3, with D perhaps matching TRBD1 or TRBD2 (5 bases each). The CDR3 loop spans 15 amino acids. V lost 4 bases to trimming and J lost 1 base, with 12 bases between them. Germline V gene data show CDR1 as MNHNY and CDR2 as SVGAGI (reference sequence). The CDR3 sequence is CASSFPGRRTDTQYF. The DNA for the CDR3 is TGTGCCAGCAGTTTTCCGGGACGCCGCACAGATACGCAGTATTTT.

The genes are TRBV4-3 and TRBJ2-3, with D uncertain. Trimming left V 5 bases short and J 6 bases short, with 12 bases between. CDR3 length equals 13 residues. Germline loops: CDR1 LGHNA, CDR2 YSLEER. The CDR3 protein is CASSENQWDTQYF. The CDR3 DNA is TGCGCCAGCAGCGAAAACCAATGGGATACGCAGTATTTT.

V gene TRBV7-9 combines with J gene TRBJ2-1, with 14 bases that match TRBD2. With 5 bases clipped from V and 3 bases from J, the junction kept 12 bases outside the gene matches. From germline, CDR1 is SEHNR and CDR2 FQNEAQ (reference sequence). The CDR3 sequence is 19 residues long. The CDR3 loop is CASSITPGTSGSFYNEQFF. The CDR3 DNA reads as TGTGCCAGCAGCATAACGCCAGGGACTAGCGGGAGTTTCTACAATGAGCAGTTCTTC.

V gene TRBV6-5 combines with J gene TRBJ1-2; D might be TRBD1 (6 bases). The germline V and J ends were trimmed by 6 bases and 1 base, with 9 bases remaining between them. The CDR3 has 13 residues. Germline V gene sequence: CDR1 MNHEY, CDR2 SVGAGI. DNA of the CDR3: TGTGCCAGCAGCCAAGGGGGTAACTATGGCTACACCTTC. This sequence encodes CASSQGGNYGYTF.

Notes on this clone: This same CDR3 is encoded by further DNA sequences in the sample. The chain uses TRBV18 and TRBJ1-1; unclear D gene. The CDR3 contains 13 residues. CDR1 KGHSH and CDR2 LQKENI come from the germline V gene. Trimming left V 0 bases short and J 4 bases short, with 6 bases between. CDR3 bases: TGTGCCAGCTCACCACCAGGGAGCACTGAAGCTTTCTTT. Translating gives CASSPPGSTEAFF.

The CDR3 sequence: CASSLDVDTQYF. CDR3 sequence (DNA): TGTGCCAGCAGCTTAGATGTAGATACGCAGTATTTT. This chain uses TRBV7-6 with TRBJ2-3; D remains ambiguous. V was shortened by 1 base and J by 5 bases, with 4 bases between the two germline ends. The CDR3 has 12 residues. Per the germline V gene, CDR1 is SGHVS and CDR2 is FNYEAQ.

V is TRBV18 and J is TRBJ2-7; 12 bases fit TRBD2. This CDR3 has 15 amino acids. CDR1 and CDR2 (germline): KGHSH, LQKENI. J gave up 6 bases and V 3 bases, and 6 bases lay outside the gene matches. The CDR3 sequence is CASSPQGLAGSEQYV. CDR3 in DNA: TGTGCCAGCTCACCCCAGGGACTAGCGGGTTCCGAGCAGTACGTC.

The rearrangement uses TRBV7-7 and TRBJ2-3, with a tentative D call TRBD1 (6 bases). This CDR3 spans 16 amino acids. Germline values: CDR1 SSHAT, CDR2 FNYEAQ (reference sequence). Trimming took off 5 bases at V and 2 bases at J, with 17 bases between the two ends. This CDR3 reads CASSLTADSLTDTQYF. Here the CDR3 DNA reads TGTGCCAGCAGCCTCACCGCGGACAGCCTCACAGATACGCAGTATTTT.

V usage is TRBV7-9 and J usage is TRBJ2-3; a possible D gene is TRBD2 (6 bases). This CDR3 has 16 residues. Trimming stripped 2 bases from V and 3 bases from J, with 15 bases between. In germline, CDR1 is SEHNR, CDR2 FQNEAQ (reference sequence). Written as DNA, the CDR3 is TGTGCCAGCAGCTTACGAGGTTCGGGAGTAACAGATACGCAGTATTTT. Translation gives CASSLRGSGVTDTQYF.

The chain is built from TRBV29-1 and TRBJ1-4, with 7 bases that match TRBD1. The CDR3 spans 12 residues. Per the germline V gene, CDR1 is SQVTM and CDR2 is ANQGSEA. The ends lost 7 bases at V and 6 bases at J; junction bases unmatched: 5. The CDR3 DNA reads TGCAGCGCAGTCACAGGGGATGAAAAACTGTTTTTT. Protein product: CSAVTGDEKLFF.

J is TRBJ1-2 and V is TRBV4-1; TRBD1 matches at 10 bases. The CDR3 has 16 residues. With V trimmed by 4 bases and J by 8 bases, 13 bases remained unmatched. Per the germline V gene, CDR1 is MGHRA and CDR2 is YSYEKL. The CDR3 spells CASSLDPGQGTAGYTF. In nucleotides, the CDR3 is TGCGCCAGCAGCCTAGACCCGGGACAGGGGACCGCAGGCTACACCTTC.

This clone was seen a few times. The CDR3 spells CASSVDRNYEQYV. Here the CDR3 DNA reads TGTGCCAGCAGCGTCGACAGGAACTACGAGCAGTACGTC. The rearrangement uses TRBV7-2 and TRBJ2-7; tentative D call: TRBD1 (6 bases). Germline-derived CDR1 and CDR2 are SGHTA and FQGNSA. CDR3 length: 13 amino acids. V was trimmed by 5 bases and J by 3 bases, leaving 11 bases between them.